The next 9 T cell receptor beta chains were all read from a single sample in a study of blood T cell repertoires in COVID-19. Measured with immunoSEQ multiplex PCR; TCRdb has only the in-frame clones, and not every one. The data hold about 200,000 clones, with roughly 85% observed a single time. The material sequenced was PBMCs or T cells enriched from blood (not recorded which). These receptors all come from a man between 40 and 49 years old who had recovered from COVID-19.

This chain uses TRBV5-4 with TRBJ2-7, with TRBD2 as a possible D gene (5 bases). With 0 bases removed from V and 9 bases from J, the gap between germline ends came to 7 bases. The length of the CDR3 is 11 residues. The germline CDR1 and CDR2 sequences are SGHNT and YYREEE (reference sequence). The CDR3 is CASSLGEGQYF. CDR3 in DNA: TGTGCCAGCAGCTTGGGAGAGGGGCAGTACTTC.

The V call is TRBV5-5, the J call TRBJ1-5, with 7 bases that match TRBD1. After removal of 4 bases from V and 5 bases from J, the junction contained 3 bases not matched to a gene. Per the germline V gene, CDR1 is SGHKS and CDR2 is YYEKEE (reference sequence). The CDR3 consists of 13 residues. CDR3 nucleotides: TGTGCCAGCAGCCGGACAGGCGATCAGCCCCAGCATTTT. Amino acid sequence: CASSRTGDQPQHF.

This chain links TRBV7-8 with TRBJ2-7; tentative D call: TRBD2 (6 bases). The CDR3 is 15 residues long. CDR1 is SGHVS and CDR2 is FQNEAQ in the germline V gene. The V gene lost 5 bases and the J gene lost 2 bases, with 16 bases spanning the gap. The CDR3, as DNA: TGTGCCAGCAGCGACCTGGGGGGTGGAACCTACGAGCAGTACTTC. This encodes CASSDLGGGTYEQYF.

The rearrangement links TRBV4-3 to TRBJ1-1; D unclear. Germline-derived CDR1 and CDR2 are LGHNA and YSLEER. The CDR3 contains 13 residues. V dropped 0 bases and J dropped 7 bases, with 9 bases sitting between them. The CDR3 sequence is CASSQDRYGEAFF. CDR3 bases: TGCGCCAGCAGCCAAGATCGGTACGGTGAAGCTTTCTTT.

The rearrangement uses TRBV27 and TRBJ1-5; D not certain. V lost 1 base to trimming and J lost 0 bases, with 7 bases between them. CDR3 length equals 15 residues. From germline, CDR1 is MNHEY and CDR2 SMNVEV (reference sequence). The CDR3 reads CASSLLGDSNQPQHF. DNA of the CDR3: TGTGCCAGCAGTTTATTGGGAGATAGCAATCAGCCCCAGCATTTT.

The J gene is TRBJ2-2, the V gene TRBV7-2, with 13 positions matching TRBD2. Germline loops: CDR1 SGHTA, CDR2 FQGNSA. V lost 10 bases, J lost 7 bases, and 6 bases stayed unmatched. This CDR3 comprises 14 residues. CDR3: CATRTSGSIGELFF. The CDR3 nucleotides are TGTGCCACCCGGACTAGCGGGAGTATCGGGGAGCTGTTTTTT.

V and J are TRBV5-5 and TRBJ2-1; D ambiguous. V was clipped by 1 base and J by 0 bases, with 8 bases between them. The CDR3 runs 15 residues. Germline lookup yields CDR1 SGHKS and CDR2 YYEKEE (reference sequence). The CDR3 protein is CASSLYTSSYNEQFF. The CDR3 bases are TGTGCCAGCAGCTTGTACACCAGCTCCTACAATGAGCAGTTCTTC. Full variable domain (rest looked up from reference TRBV5-5 and TRBJ2-1): DAGVTQSPTHLIKTRGQQVTLRCSPISGHKSVSWYQQVLGQGPQFIFQYYEKEERGRGNFPDRFSARQFPNYSSELNVNALLLGDSALYLCASSLYTSSYNEQFFGPGTRLTVL.

This chain uses TRBV20-1 with TRBJ2-1, with TRBD2 matching 7 bases. CDR3 length: 11 amino acids. Looked up from germline, CDR1 is DFQATT and CDR2 is SNEGSKA (reference sequence). CDR3 DNA sequence: TGCTCTAGCGGAAGGTACAATGAGCAGTTCTTC. It translates to CSSGRYNEQFF.

The rearrangement links TRBV3-1 (or the pseudogene TRBV3-2) to TRBJ1-2; 9 nucleotides line up with TRBD1. Germline CDR1 LGHDT, CDR2 YNNKEL (reference sequence). The V gene end was trimmed by 4 bases and the J gene end by 9 bases; junction bases not matched to a gene: 3. The CDR3 is 12 amino acids. CDR3 sequence reads: CASSPGQGSYTF. The CDR3 DNA follows: TGTGCCAGCAGCCCCGGACAGGGGAGCTACACCTTC.